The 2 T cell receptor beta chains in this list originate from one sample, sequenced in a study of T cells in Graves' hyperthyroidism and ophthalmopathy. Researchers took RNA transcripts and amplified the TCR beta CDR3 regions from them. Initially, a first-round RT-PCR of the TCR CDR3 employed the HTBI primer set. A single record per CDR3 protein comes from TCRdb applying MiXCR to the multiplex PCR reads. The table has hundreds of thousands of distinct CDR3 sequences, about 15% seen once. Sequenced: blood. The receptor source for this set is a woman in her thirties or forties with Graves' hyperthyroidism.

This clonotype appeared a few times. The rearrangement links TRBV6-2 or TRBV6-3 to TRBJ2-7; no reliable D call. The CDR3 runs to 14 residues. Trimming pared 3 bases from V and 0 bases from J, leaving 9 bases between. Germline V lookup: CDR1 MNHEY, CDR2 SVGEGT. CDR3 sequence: CASSYLGISYEQYF. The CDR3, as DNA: TGTGCCAGCAGTTATCTGGGGATCTCCTACGAGCAGTACTTC.

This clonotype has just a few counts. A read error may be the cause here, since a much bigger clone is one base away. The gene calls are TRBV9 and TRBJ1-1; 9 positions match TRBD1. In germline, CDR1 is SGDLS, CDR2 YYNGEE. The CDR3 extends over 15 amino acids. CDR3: CASSGGTGLNAEAFF. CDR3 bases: TGTGCCAGCAGCGGGGGGACAGGGCTGAACGCTGAAGCTTTCTTT.